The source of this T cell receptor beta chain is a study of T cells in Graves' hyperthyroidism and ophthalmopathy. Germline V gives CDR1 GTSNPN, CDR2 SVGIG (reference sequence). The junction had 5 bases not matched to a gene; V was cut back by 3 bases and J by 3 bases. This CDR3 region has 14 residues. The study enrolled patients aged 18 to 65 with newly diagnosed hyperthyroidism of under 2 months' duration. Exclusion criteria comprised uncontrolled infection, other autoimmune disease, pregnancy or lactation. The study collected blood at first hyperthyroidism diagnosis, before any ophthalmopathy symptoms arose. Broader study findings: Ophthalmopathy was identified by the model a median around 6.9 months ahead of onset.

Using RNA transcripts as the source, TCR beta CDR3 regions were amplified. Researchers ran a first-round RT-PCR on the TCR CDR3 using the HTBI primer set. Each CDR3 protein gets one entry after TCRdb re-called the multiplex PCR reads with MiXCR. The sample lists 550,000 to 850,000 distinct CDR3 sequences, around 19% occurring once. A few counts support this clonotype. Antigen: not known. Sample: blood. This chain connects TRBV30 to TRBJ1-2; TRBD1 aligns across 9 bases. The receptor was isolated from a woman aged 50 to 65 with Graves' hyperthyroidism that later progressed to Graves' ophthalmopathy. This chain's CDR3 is CAWSRDRAYYGYTF. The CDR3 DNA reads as TGTGCCTGGAGCCGGGACAGGGCTTACTATGGCTACACCTTC. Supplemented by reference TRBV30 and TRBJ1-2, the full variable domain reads SQTIHQWPATLVQPVGSPLSLECTVEGTSNPNLYWYRQAAGRGLQLLFYSVGIGQISSEVPQNLSASRPQDRQFILSSKKLLLSDSGFYLCAWSRDRAYYGYTFGSGTRLTVV.